This paragraph covers one TCR beta chain sequence. Its antigen is as yet unknown. The sample is drawn from a study of shared clonotypes between healthy human individuals. Here immunoSEQ multiplex PCR was the method, and the copy in TCRdb shows in-frame clones only, minus some. Found here are around 580,000 clones, roughly 98% of them singletons; the top ten hold 0.3%. General observations from the study: Compared with memory subsets, naive subsets generally had larger estimated richness. Generation probabilities of non-shared clonotypes were lower (relative to those shared by all four donors).

Naive CD8 cells, CD45RO-negative and positively selected for CCR7, excluded terminally differentiated effector memory CD45RA+ cells. All donors were Caucasian adults living in Nashville, Tennessee. The sequencing sample was made of naive CD8+ T cells sorted from blood. The receptor's source is a man aged 30-40 years in good health.

The CDR3: CASSLVGHLNTEAFF. The CDR3 coding sequence is TGTGCCAGCAGCTTGGTCGGGCACCTGAACACTGAAGCTTTCTTT. J is TRBJ1-1 and V is TRBV5-4; D not resolved. This CDR3 has 15 residues. V was clipped by 0 bases and J by 0 bases, with 9 bases between them. In germline, CDR1 is SGHNT, CDR2 YYREEE (reference sequence).